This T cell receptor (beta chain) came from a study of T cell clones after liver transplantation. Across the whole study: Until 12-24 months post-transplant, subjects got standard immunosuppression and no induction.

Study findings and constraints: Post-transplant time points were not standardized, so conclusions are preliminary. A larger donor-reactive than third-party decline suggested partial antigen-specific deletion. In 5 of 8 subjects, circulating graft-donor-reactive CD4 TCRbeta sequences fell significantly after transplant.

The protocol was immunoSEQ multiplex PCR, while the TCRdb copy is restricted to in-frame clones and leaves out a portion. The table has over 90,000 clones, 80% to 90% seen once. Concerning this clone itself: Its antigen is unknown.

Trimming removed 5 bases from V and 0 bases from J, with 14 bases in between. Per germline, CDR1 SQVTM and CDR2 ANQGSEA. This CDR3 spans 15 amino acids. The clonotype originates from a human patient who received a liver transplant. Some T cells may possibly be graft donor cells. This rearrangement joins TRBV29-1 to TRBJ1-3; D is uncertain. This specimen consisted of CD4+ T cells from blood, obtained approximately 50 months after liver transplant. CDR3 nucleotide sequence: TGCAGCGTTATCACGGACTGGAGCTCTGGAAACACCATATATTTT. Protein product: CSVITDWSSGNTIYF.